The rows below give T cell receptor beta chains drawn from one sample of a study of blood T cell repertoires in COVID-19. Here immunoSEQ multiplex PCR was the method, and the copy in TCRdb shows in-frame clones only, minus some. There are roughly 330,000 clones in the sample; about 82% occur only once, and 1.6% lies in the top ten. Sample: peripheral blood. Source of these receptors: a woman in her 50s with acute or convalescent COVID-19. Each CDR3 is given with its conserved first and last residue. A D gene is named only where the DNA matches it firmly. Part of the rows lack a size; the others show once, few, many or a class for expanded clones.

size | J | D | V | DNA | CDR3
NA | TRBJ1-4 | NA | TRBV6-5 | TGTGCCAGCAGCGACATAATGGGGCACGAAAAACTGTTTTTT | CASSDIMGHEKLFF
once | TRBJ2-7 | NA | TRBV6-5 | TGTGCCAGTAGGGGGAACTCCTACGAGCAGTACTTC | CASRGNSYEQYF
NA | TRBJ1-1 | TRBD1 | TRBV9 | TGTGCCAGCAGCGTGACGGGACAGATGAACACTGAAGCTTTCTTT | CASSVTGQMNTEAFF
NA | TRBJ2-7 | NA | TRBV7-2 | TGTGCCAGCAGCTCACAGGGCTACGAGCAGTACTTC | CASSSQGYEQYF
NA | TRBJ2-2 | TRBD1 | TRBV6-2/TRBV6-3 | TGTGCCAGCAGCCGAGGACAGGGGTACACCGGGGAGCTGTTTTTT | CASSRGQGYTGELFF
NA | TRBJ1-5 | TRBD1 | TRBV30 | TGTGCCTGGAGTCAACAGGGGGGCCAGCCCCAGCATTTT | CAWSQQGGQPQHF
few | TRBJ1-6 | NA | TRBV7-2 | TGTGCCAGCAACCCCCCGGGGGGATCTAATTCACCCCTCCACTTT | CASNPPGGSNSPLHF
NA | TRBJ1-2 | TRBD1 | TRBV27 | TGTGCCAGCAGTTTAGCAGGGGGCTATGGCTACACCTTC | CASSLAGGYGYTF
NA | TRBJ1-2 | NA | TRBV6-5 | TGTGCCAGCCGACAATCCGACGGATTTGGCTACACCTTC | CASRQSDGFGYTF
NA | TRBJ2-7 | TRBD1 | TRBV4-1 | TGCGCCAGCAGCCCCGGACAGGGGGGCGCCTACGAGCAGTACTTC | CASSPGQGGAYEQYF
NA | TRBJ2-7 | NA | TRBV30 | TGTGCCTGGAGGCCCCTCTACCGTAATTCCTACGAGCAGTACTTC | CAWRPLYRNSYEQYF
many | TRBJ2-7 | NA | TRBV11-3 | TGTGCCAGCAGCTTAGACCTCCGGGGGGAGCAGTACTTC | CASSLDLRGEQYF
few | TRBJ1-2 | TRBD1 | TRBV7-3 | TGTGCCAGCAGCTTAGGAGGGGGCTTAGACTATGGCTACACCTTC | CASSLGGGLDYGYTF
once | TRBJ2-1 | TRBD2 | TRBV28 | TGTGCCAGCAGCCCAGGACTAGCGTTTAACAATGAGCAGTTCTTC | CASSPGLAFNNEQFF
few | TRBJ1-5 | TRBD1 | TRBV23-1 | TGCGCCAGCATTCCACAAATCGACAGGGGAATGGGCCAGCCCCAGCATTTT | CASIPQIDRGMGQPQHF
NA | TRBJ2-5 | TRBD1 | TRBV4-2 | TGTGCCAGCAGCCCGCCGACAGGGGGGGGAGAGACCCAGTACTTC | CASSPPTGGGETQYF
NA | TRBJ2-7 | TRBD1 | TRBV5-1 | TGCGCCAGCAGGATAACAGGGGGGCCCTACGAGCAGTACTTC | CASRITGGPYEQYF
NA | TRBJ2-7 | NA | TRBV7-3 | TGTGCCAGCAGCCCTCCGCAGGGCCGGTACGAGCAGTACTTC | CASSPPQGRYEQYF
NA | TRBJ1-3 | NA | TRBV5-1 | TGCGCCAGCAGCTCGGTCTCTGGAAACACCATATATTTT | CASSSVSGNTIYF
NA | TRBJ2-7 | NA | TRBV5-5 | TGTGCCAGCACCCCGTCCGCCGCAGGGGAGGGCTACGAGCAGTACTTC | CASTPSAAGEGYEQYF
NA | TRBJ1-1 | NA | TRBV15 | TGTGCCACCAGCAGAGATTTTGCCAGTTCGAACACTGAAGCTTTCTTT | CATSRDFASSNTEAFF
NA | TRBJ2-3 | TRBD2 | TRBV5-1 | TGCGCCAGCAGCTTGGGTCGGGGGCTAGCGGGAGGAGATACGCAGTATTTT | CASSLGRGLAGGDTQYF
once | TRBJ1-1 | TRBD1 | TRBV12-3/TRBV12-4 | TGTGCCAGCAGTTGGTCAGGGGGCCACGAGGCTTTCTTT | CASSWSGGHEAFF
NA | TRBJ2-7 | TRBD1 | TRBV19 | TGTGCCAGTAGTCCCCGTCCGGGACAGGGTGCCTACGAGCAGTACTTC | CASSPRPGQGAYEQYF
NA | TRBJ2-1 | NA | TRBV5-1 | TGCGCCAGCAGCTTGCTAGGAAGAGCGAACAATGAGCAGTTCTTC | CASSLLGRANNEQFF
NA | TRBJ2-7 | TRBD2 | TRBV9 | TGTGCCAGCAGCCCATCGGGACTAGCGGGTTCCTACGAGCAGTACTTC | CASSPSGLAGSYEQYF
once | TRBJ1-1 | NA | TRBV12-3/TRBV12-4 | TGTGCCAGCAGGCGTTCAGGGGCGGAAGCTTTCTTT | CASRRSGAEAFF
NA | TRBJ2-1 | NA | TRBV5-6 | TGTGCCAGCAGCTTCGGTGACCCCTCACGGGGGTTCTTC | CASSFGDPSRGFF
NA | TRBJ1-5 | NA | TRBV4-2 | TGTGCCAGCAGCCAAGGGACACCCTATAGCAATCAGCCCCAGCATTTT | CASSQGTPYSNQPQHF
NA | TRBJ1-1 | TRBD1 | TRBV19 | TGTGCCAGTAGTGACAGGGGAGTGAACACTGAAGCTTTCTTT | CASSDRGVNTEAFF
few | TRBJ1-3 | NA | TRBV5-1 | TGCGCCAGCAGCGGAGGATCTGGAAACACCATATATTTT | CASSGGSGNTIYF
once | TRBJ2-7 | TRBD2 | TRBV28 | TGTGCCAGCAGAGGGAGGGGCCTATTCTACGAGCAGTACTTC | CASRGRGLFYEQYF
NA | TRBJ1-4 | TRBD1 | TRBV9 | TGTGCCAGCAGCGCCGTCCCGGGACAGGCGCGGTATGAAAAACTGTTTTTT | CASSAVPGQARYEKLFF
NA | TRBJ2-7 | NA | TRBV19 | TGTGCCAGTAGTATCACCGGGGGTAACTACGAGCAGTACTTC | CASSITGGNYEQYF
NA | TRBJ2-1 | TRBD2 | TRBV29-1 | TGCAGCGTCACCCCGACCGGGACTAGCGGGGAGCAGTTCTTC | CSVTPTGTSGEQFF
NA | TRBJ1-5 | TRBD1 | TRBV24-1 | TGTGCCACCAGTGATGCAGATCCACAGGGGGCTCAGCCCCAGCATTTT | CATSDADPQGAQPQHF